This TCR beta chain is drawn from a study of T cells after yellow fever vaccination. Study summary: Preparation of the low-cell-number fractions used SMART-Seq v4 Ultra Low Input.

With regard to this clonotype: No antigen is known for it.

Template switching with 5'RACE generated the TCR cDNA and added a universal primer site and UMIs. TCRdb processed the 5' RACE reads anew with MiXCR; each CDR3 protein has one entry. Here the sample spans 450,000 to 650,000 distinct CDR3 sequences, approximately 12% being singletons. Study-wide findings and caveats: A secondary response was less intense yet reached its peak sooner, at day 5 versus 15. Most primary-vaccination clones recurred post-booster (around 95% CD4, roughly 91% CD8).

The starting material was PBMCs, obtained on the day of the yellow fever booster vaccination. This clonotype originated in a man aged 25-45 years who received the YFV17D yellow fever vaccine.

The CDR3: CAIRDSLLGEQYF. For the CDR3, the DNA is TGTGCCATCCGGGACAGCCTACTCGGCGAGCAGTACTTC. The chain couples TRBV12-3 or TRBV12-4 to TRBJ2-7, with 7 bases lining up with TRBD1. V was pared by 10 bases and J by 6 bases, with 12 bases of the junction left unmatched. The CDR3 spans 13 residues.